This T cell receptor beta chain was sequenced in a study of T cell responses to AZD1222 COVID-19 vaccine. The ends were cut back, 5 bases at V and 8 bases at J, with 12 bases in the middle. The germline CDR1 and CDR2 sequences are SEHNR and FQNEAQ (reference sequence). This CDR3 has 12 residues. Findings and caveats of the study: Seropositive at baseline were only a handful of AZD1222 recipients. Per reports, nearly half of all spike-specific TCRs target regions that are unmutated in variants. Spike-specific TCR breadth and depth rose after two AZD1222 doses. Donors skewed white British and female; clonal diversity was possibly underestimated.

Measured with immunoSEQ multiplex PCR; TCRdb has only the in-frame clones, and not every one. The table lists 110,000 to 150,000 clones, roughly nine tenths of them singletons, with roughly 1.7% in the top ten. In regard to this clone: Its antigen is currently unknown.

This rearrangement joins TRBV7-9 to TRBJ1-1, with D hard to call. Sequences were derived from peripheral blood, sampled on day 0 of AZD1222 vaccination. The sequence derives from an adult in good health. CDR3 coding DNA: TGTGCCAGCAGCCTTGGTATGGCGGAAGCTTTCTTT. It translates to CASSLGMAEAFF.